This record looks at one T cell receptor beta chain sequence and its context. The antigen it recognizes is unknown. No base quality values were provided; no much bigger clone lies one nucleotide off. For sequencing, an Illumina NovaSeq 6000 was employed. cDNA libraries for TCRalpha and TCRbeta were prepared by 5'RACE using constant-segment primers, with sample barcodes and unique molecular identifiers added. RNA was extracted from every sample with Trizol reagent. Libraries were amplified in two PCR steps, with a second sample barcode and Illumina TruSeq adapters added in the second step. Sequencing of libraries was performed on an Illumina NovaSeq with 2 x 150 bp paired-end reads. Per the original workflow: Reads were demultiplexed and collapsed into UMI-guided consensus sequences with migec v1.2.7. With mixcr v2.1.11, UMI consensuses were aligned to TRA and TRB V and J templates and assembled into clonotypes. Clonotypes were classified as expanded or contracted when called significant by both edgeR and NoisET, with noise models trained on biological replicates. edgeR calls used a false discovery rate-adjusted p below 0.01 and a log2 fold-change threshold of 1. As an exploratory analysis of dynamics, max-normalized trajectories of the 1000 most abundant clonotypes were examined by PCA with hierarchical clustering. Separately sequenced CD4+ and CD8+ repertoires were used to assign a CD4 or CD8 phenotype to each responding clone. TCRdb redid the processing of the public reads, applying fastp at Q25 and MiXCR, and retained in-frame beta chains. Rows with one shared CDR3 protein collapse into an entry with the most common genes and DNA. The V and J calls shown here were made by TCRdb, not taken from the authors' results. The sample includes about 430,000 distinct CDR3 sequences, with around 24% observed a single time. The ten largest clones capture around 8.8% of the sample.

From the cysteine through the phenylalanine, the CDR3 covers 16 amino acids. Only CDR3 DNA remains: 48 bases, in frame from the first base. The germline V gene (reference sequence) specifies SGHKS as CDR1 and YYEKEE as CDR2. V gives up 4 bases and J gives up 2 bases, and the segment between their germline ends measures 18 bases. PBMCs were isolated by Ficoll-Paque density gradient centrifugation. This sample was included in a study of T-cell memory formation after mild COVID-19 (dated by TCRdb to the early 2020s). Concerning the study at large: TCR sequence clusters from the two donors were largely donor specific. T-cell clones expanding and contracting after mild COVID-19 in a couple of donors were tracked by longitudinal TCRalpha and TCRbeta repertoire sequencing. The cohort comprised two young, previously healthy adult volunteers, one female and one male. Summary of the overall study and its limitations: Balanced CD4/CD8 phenotypes were observed for clones contracting from day 15 to 85, whereas a bias towards CD4+ was observed for a second wave of clones expanding from day 15 to 37. The study covered only a couple of mild cases, and larger cohorts including severe cases with pre-infection samples were considered necessary. Contracting CD4+ clones appeared mostly in the CM and EM memory subsets, whereas CD8+ clones were enriched in EMRA. The second-wave clones that peaked on day 37 were not confirmed to be SARS-CoV-2 specific. Some responding clones were found in pre-infection memory, which suggests that pre-existing cross-reactive memory T cells took part in the SARS-CoV-2 response.

The sequenced sample consisted of PBMCs or a T cell subset sorted from them (not recorded which). The source of this sequence is an adult woman who had mild COVID-19 (a few samples of this study predate the infection). The sample titles of this study are shuffled in the database, so cell type and time point are left out; the donor was told from shared clones. Recombination linked TRBV5-5 to TRBJ2-5; tentative D gene TRBD2, with 6 bases matching. The CDR3 protein: CASSPALGEEQETQYF. The DNA sequence reads TGTGCCAGCAGCCCCGCTCTTGGGGAGGAACAAGAGACCCAGTACTTC.